The present T cell receptor (beta chain) was sequenced within a study of PD-L1 blockade in urothelial cancer (TCRdb year 2017). Looking at the study overall: Therapy was started around 2014 for all patients, and atezolizumab 1,200 mg was administered intravenously every 3 weeks. An exploratory multi-omic analysis was conducted of the somatic, immune and clinical correlates of response to PD-L1 blockade with atezolizumab in urothelial cancer. About 90% of the roughly 30 patients were identified as males with urothelial cancer of bladder origin, and a prior smoking history was reported by 18 of 29 patients. Progression-free survival longer than 6 months counted as durable clinical benefit, and TCR features were additionally tested against both progression-free and overall survival. Nine patients achieved durable clinical benefit and around 19 did not. A median of about 140,000 T cells and roughly 80,000 unique TCRs was obtained from blood samples, and a median clonality of approximately 0.08 was observed. In the same patients, pretreatment tumors underwent whole exome sequencing and RNA sequencing in addition to TCR sequencing. Pretreatment tumor samples and matched peripheral blood, collected serially before and after atezolizumab treatment, underwent TCR sequencing. Pretreatment blood TCR-seq was available for twenty-nine patients, at least one posttreatment blood collection was obtained for some 24 patients, and tumor TCR-seq was available for some 24 patients. An ECOG performance status of 0 or 1 was recorded for the patients, and 0 to 3 prior chemotherapy regimens had been received by the patients. Blood samples were analyzed at two time points: 3 weeks after treatment start (second dose) and 6 weeks after treatment start. Overall study outcomes, separate from this receptor: Because of the small sample size (n ≈ 30) and the many exploratory analyses performed, the results are intended to be regarded as hypothesis-generating. Greater expansion of tumor-associated TCR clones in peripheral blood 3 weeks after the start of treatment was observed in patients with durable benefit (n of about 24, p = 0.022). A pretreatment peripheral blood TCR clonality below the median was linked to improved progression-free and overall survival.

The CDR3 sequence holds 15 residues, the cysteine and phenylalanine included. The entry retains the CDR3 DNA only, 45 bases that are in frame from base 1. CDR1 and CDR2 (SGHRS, YFSETQ) derive from the germline V gene. V loses 5 bases at its end and J loses 8 bases; junction bases beyond the gene matches: 8. The cohort included 29 patients with locally advanced or metastatic urothelial carcinoma who were treated at Memorial Sloan Kettering on a trial protocol. Peripheral blood mononuclear cells were collected pretreatment and during treatment, with between 1 and 8 total time points per patient. The Qiagen DNeasy Blood extraction kit was used to purify genomic DNA from total PBMCs and tumor samples. PBMCs were collected pretreatment and during treatment and were isolated and stored as previously described. In the case of this clone: Its specific antigen is unknown. Base-call qualities are not available, and no considerably larger clone is one nucleotide away.

Each PCR received spiked-in synthetic TCR analog templates so that absolute template abundance could be estimated from read counts. TCRbeta CDR3 regions were amplified from genomic DNA with bias-controlled V and J gene primers using the immunoSEQ assay. Sequencing of rearranged TCRbeta segments was done at approximately 20X coverage. The authors' analysis ran thus. Clustering was used to correct sequencing errors, and CDR3s were annotated against IMGT to assign V, D and J genes. Downstream analyses used only productive TCRbeta rearrangements and left out out-of-frame or stop-codon sequences. Clonality was calculated as one minus the Shannon entropy normalized by the log of the number of unique productive sequences. Fisher's exact test with Benjamini-Hochberg correction, using a cutoff of adjusted p below 0.01, was how clones that differed between time points or between blood and tumor were identified. TCRdb retrieved this table from immuneACCESS and kept in-frame rearrangements only. Not all clones are present; in checked studies, unresolved V genes account for under half, and no reason is known for the remainder. The V and J calls and clone size were taken over from that table, and D and trimming were inferred from the DNA. This sample lists roughly 87,000 clones; 87% were detected once. Under 6% of the sample is in the top ten clones.

This receptor was identified in a woman in her 70s with urothelial cancer. The material was PBMCs, obtained around atezolizumab (anti-PD-L1) treatment. The chain employs TRBV5-1 and TRBJ2-1; TRBD2 lines up with 12 middle nucleotides. The CDR3 corresponds to CASSLTSGRSDEQFF. The base sequence is TGCGCCAGCAGTCTCACTAGCGGGAGGTCCGATGAGCAGTTCTTC. Supplemented by the reference TRBV5-1 and TRBJ2-1 proteins around the CDR3, the complete variable domain is KAGVTQTPRYLIKTRGQQVTLSCSPISGHRSVSWYQQTPGQGLQFLFEYFSETQRNKGNFPGRFSGRQFSNSRSEMNVSTLELGDSALYLCASSLTSGRSDEQFFGPGTRLTVL.